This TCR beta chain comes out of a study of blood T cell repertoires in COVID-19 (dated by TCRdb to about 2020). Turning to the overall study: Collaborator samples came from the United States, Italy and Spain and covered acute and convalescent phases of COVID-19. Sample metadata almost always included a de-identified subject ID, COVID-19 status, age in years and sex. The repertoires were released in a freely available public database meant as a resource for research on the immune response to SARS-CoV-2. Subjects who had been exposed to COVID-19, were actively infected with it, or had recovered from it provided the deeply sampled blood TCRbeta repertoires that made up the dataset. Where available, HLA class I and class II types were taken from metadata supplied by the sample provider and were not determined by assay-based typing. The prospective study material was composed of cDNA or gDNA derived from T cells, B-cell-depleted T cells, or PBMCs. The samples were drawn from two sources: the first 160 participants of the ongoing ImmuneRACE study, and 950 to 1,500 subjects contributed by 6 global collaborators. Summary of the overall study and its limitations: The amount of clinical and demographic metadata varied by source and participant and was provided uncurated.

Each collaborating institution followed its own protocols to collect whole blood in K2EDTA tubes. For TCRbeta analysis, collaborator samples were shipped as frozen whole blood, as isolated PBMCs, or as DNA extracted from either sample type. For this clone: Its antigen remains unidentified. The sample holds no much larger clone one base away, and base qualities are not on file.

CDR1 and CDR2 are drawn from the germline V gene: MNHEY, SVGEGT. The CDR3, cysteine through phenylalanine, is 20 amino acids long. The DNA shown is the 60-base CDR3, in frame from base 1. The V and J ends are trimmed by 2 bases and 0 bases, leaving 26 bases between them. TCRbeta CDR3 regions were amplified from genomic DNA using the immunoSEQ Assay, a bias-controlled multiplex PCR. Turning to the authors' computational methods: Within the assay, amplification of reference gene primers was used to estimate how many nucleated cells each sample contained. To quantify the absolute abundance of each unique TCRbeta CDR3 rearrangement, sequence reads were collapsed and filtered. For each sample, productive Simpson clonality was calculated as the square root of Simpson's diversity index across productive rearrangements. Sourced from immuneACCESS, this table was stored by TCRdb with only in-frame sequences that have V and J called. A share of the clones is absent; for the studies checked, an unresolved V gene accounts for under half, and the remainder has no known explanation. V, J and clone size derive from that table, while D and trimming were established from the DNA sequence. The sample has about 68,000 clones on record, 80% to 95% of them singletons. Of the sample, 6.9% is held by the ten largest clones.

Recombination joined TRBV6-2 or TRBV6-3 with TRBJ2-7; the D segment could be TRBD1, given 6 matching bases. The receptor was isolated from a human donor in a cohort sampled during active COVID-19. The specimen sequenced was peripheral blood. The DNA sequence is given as TGTGCCAGCAGTTACCTTTTATCCGGGCCCGCTACAGGGACCTCCTACGAGCAGTACTTC. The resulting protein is CASSYLLSGPATGTSYEQYF.